This entry lists 22 T cell receptor beta chains sequenced from one sample in a study of blood T cell repertoires in COVID-19. Clones were sequenced by immunoSEQ multiplex PCR, and TCRdb holds only the in-frame ones, with some missing. The sample has about 160,000 clones, about four fifths seen once. The sequenced material came from peripheral blood. The receptors originated from a woman in her fifties or sixties with COVID-19, enrolled during active disease.

The chain joins TRBV18 to TRBJ1-1; D is perhaps TRBD1 (6 bases). The ends were cut back, 0 bases at V and 10 bases at J, with 15 bases in the middle. Germline loops: CDR1 KGHSH, CDR2 LQKENI. The CDR3 runs to 14 residues. The CDR3 DNA sequence: TGTGCCAGCTCACCACCTACAGGGTTGCTTGCAGCTTTCTTT. Its protein is CASSPPTGLLAAFF. Full variable domain (missing parts from reference TRBV18 and TRBJ1-1): NAGVMQNPRHLVRRRGQEARLRCSPMKGHSHVYWYRQLPEEGLKFMVYLQKENIIDESGMPKERFSAEFPKEGPSILRIQQVVRGDSAAYFCASSPPTGLLAAFFGQGTRLTVV.

The chain uses TRBV2 and TRBJ1-4; 10 bases fit TRBD1. CDR3 length: 15 amino acids. Trimming at V came to 4 bases and at J to 10 bases, leaving 9 bases not matched to a gene. Germline CDR1 is SNHLY and CDR2 is FYNNEI. CDR3 residues: CASSGKDRGVGKLFF. CDR3 in DNA: TGTGCCAGCAGTGGAAAGGACAGGGGGGTAGGAAAACTGTTTTTT.

The genes are TRBV28 and TRBJ2-7; 9 bases match TRBD2. This CDR3 has 14 amino acids. The J segment lost 2 bases and the V segment lost 8 bases, leaving 7 bases of the junction unmatched. Germline V gives CDR1 MDHEN, CDR2 SYDVKM. The CDR3 sequence: CASGAGGDTYEQYF. CDR3 nucleotides: TGTGCCAGCGGAGCGGGGGGCGATACCTACGAGCAGTACTTC.

The chain has TRBV7-3 and TRBJ2-1; 10 positions agree with TRBD1. Trimming removed 5 bases from V and 9 bases from J; junction bases left unmatched: 4. The CDR3 totals 13 residues. Germline-derived CDR1 and CDR2 are SGHTA and FQGTGA. In nucleotides, the CDR3 is TGTGCCAGCAGCGTAGGGACAGGGGTTGAGCAGTTCTTC. Translation: CASSVGTGVEQFF. Full variable domain (outside the CDR3, taken from reference TRBV7-3 and TRBJ2-1): GAGVSQTPSNKVTEKGKYVELRCDPISGHTALYWYRQSLGQGPEFLIYFQGTGAADDSGLPNDRFFAVRPEGSVSTLKIQRTERGDSAVYLCASSVGTGVEQFFGPGTRLTVL.

DNA of the CDR3: TGTGCCAGCAGGCTGGAGGTAGCGGGGACCTACGAGCAGTACTTC. It yields the protein CASRLEVAGTYEQYF. The chain joins TRBV28 to TRBJ2-7, with TRBD2 identical over 8 bases. The trim removed 6 bases at V and 2 bases at J, leaving 9 bases unmatched. Looked up from germline, CDR1 is MDHEN and CDR2 is SYDVKM. The CDR3 totals 15 residues.

The V gene is TRBV5-1, the J gene TRBJ2-3; maybe TRBD2 (5 bases). V was pared by 7 bases and J by 1 base, with 16 bases between. The CDR3 has 15 amino acids. Germline V gives CDR1 SGHRS, CDR2 YFSETQ. CDR3 coding DNA: TGCGCCAGCGCGGGCCAGCCCGGACGCACAGATACGCAGTATTTT. It is translated as CASAGQPGRTDTQYF.

J is TRBJ2-5 and V is TRBV5-1; 8 bases map to TRBD1. CDR1 and CDR2 (germline): SGHRS, YFSETQ. Germline trimming cut 0 bases from V and 5 bases from J; bases unmatched to any gene: 6. This CDR3 has 15 amino acids. The CDR3 here is CASSLDFRQGETQYF. CDR3 bases: TGCGCCAGCAGCTTGGACTTCCGACAGGGGGAGACCCAGTACTTC.

The rearrangement links TRBV11-3 to TRBJ2-7; D uncertain. Trimming pared 0 bases from V and 5 bases from J, leaving 5 bases between. The CDR3 has 12 amino acids. Germline V gene data show CDR1 as SGHNT and CDR2 as YENEEA. The CDR3, as DNA: TGTGCCAGCAGCTTAGATGAGGACGAGCAGTACTTC. Translated: CASSLDEDEQYF. The variable domain in full, completed from reference TRBV11-3 and TRBJ2-7, reads EAGVVQSPRYKIIEKKQPVAFWCNPISGHNTLYWYLQNLGQGPELLIRYENEEAVDDSQLPKDRFSAERLKGVDSTLKIQPAELGDSAVYLCASSLDEDEQYFGPGTRLTVT.

In nucleotides, the CDR3 is TGTGCCACCGGAGGACTCAGTACCGGGGAGCTGTTTTTT. Amino acid sequence: CATGGLSTGELFF. The genes are TRBV24-1 and TRBJ2-2, with D possibly being TRBD2 (5 bases). The CDR3 length is 13 residues. In germline, CDR1 is KGHDR, CDR2 SFDVKD. V dropped 9 bases and J dropped 5 bases, with 12 bases sitting between them.

The chain is built from TRBV14 and TRBJ2-5, with unresolved D. The germline gives CDR1 SGHDN, CDR2 FVKESK. The V end lost 3 bases, the J end lost 7 bases, and 9 bases lay between the germline ends. The CDR3 spans 12 residues. CDR3 protein: CASSHPERTQYF. The CDR3 coding sequence is TGTGCCAGCAGCCACCCCGAGAGGACCCAGTACTTC.

The chain couples TRBV7-8 to TRBJ2-3; 11 bases agree with TRBD2. V shed 1 base and J 1 base; nucleotides not matched to a gene: 7. CDR1 is SGHVS, CDR2 FQNEAQ, per germline. The CDR3 has 18 amino acids. CDR3 sequence (DNA): TGTGCCAGCAGCTTAGAACTAGCGGGGGCTCTGGGCACAGATACGCAGTATTTT. This codes for CASSLELAGALGTDTQYF.

This clone was observed at least ten times. V and J are TRBV2 and TRBJ1-1; 8 bases align to TRBD1. Per germline, CDR1 SNHLY and CDR2 FYNNEI. V shed 7 bases and J 2 bases; nucleotides not matched to a gene: 6. This CDR3 has 14 residues. The CDR3 DNA reads as TGTGCCAGCATCCCGGACAGGGTCAACACTGAAGCTTTCTTT. It translates to CASIPDRVNTEAFF.

The genes are TRBV14 and TRBJ2-2; weak D call: TRBD1 (5 bases). The CDR3 contains 16 residues. Trimming removed 2 bases from V and 4 bases from J, with 14 bases in between. Germline CDR1 is SGHDN and CDR2 is FVKESK. The CDR3 loop is CASSQPGWGGTGELFF. DNA for the CDR3: TGTGCCAGCAGCCAACCTGGCTGGGGCGGCACCGGGGAGCTGTTTTTT.

The gene calls are TRBV29-1 and TRBJ1-2; weak D call: TRBD1 (6 bases). CDR1 SQVTM and CDR2 ANQGSEA come from the germline V gene. V gave up 4 bases and J gave up 2 bases, with 8 bases separating them. The CDR3 spans 12 residues. CDR3 protein: CSVGQANYGYTF. In DNA form, the CDR3 reads TGCAGCGTTGGACAGGCCAACTATGGCTACACCTTC. Supplemented by reference TRBV29-1 and TRBJ1-2, the full variable domain reads SAVISQKPSRDICQRGTSLTIQCQVDSQVTMMFWYRQQPGQSLTLIATANQGSEATYESGFVIDKFPISRPNLTFSTLTVSNMSPEDSSIYLCSVGQANYGYTFGSGTRLTVV.

The chain uses TRBV6-2 or TRBV6-3 and TRBJ1-5, with 10 bases identical to TRBD1. CDR3 size: 17 residues. Germline-derived CDR1 and CDR2 are MNHEY and SVGEGT. Germline trimming cut 0 bases from V and 2 bases from J; bases unmatched to any gene: 4. CDR3 sequence reads: CASSYSTGGVGNQPQHF. The CDR3 DNA reads as TGTGCCAGCAGTTACTCGACAGGGGGCGTCGGCAATCAGCCCCAGCATTTT.

V gene TRBV29-1 combines with J gene TRBJ2-3; 10 bases are shared with TRBD2. CDR1 is SQVTM, CDR2 ANQGSEA, per germline. This CDR3 is built from 14 residues. The J segment lost 2 bases and the V segment lost 7 bases, leaving 6 bases of the junction unmatched. CDR3 DNA: TGCAGCGGTCAGACTAGCGGGTACACAGATACGCAGTATTTT. It specifies CSGQTSGYTDTQYF.

This clone was seen a handful of times. The chain recombines TRBV27 with TRBJ2-2; the match to TRBD2 covers 8 bases. V lost 2 bases to trimming and J lost 4 bases; unmatched junction nucleotides: 9. Looked up from germline, CDR1 is MNHEY and CDR2 is SMNVEV (reference sequence). This CDR3 has 17 residues. CDR3 in DNA: TGTGCCAGCAGTTTACCCCTGGGTAGCGGGGTCACCGGGGAGCTGTTTTTT. Protein sequence: CASSLPLGSGVTGELFF.

The V call is TRBV29-1, the J call TRBJ2-2; TRBD1 matches at 9 bases. Germline CDR1 reads SQVTM; CDR2 reads ANQGSEA. Germline trimming cut 6 bases from V and 4 bases from J; bases unmatched to any gene: 9. There are 15 residues in the CDR3. This CDR3 reads CSVSPTGGPTGELFF. DNA for the CDR3: TGCAGCGTATCACCTACAGGGGGCCCCACCGGGGAGCTGTTTTTT.

In its sample, this clone was seen a few times. The chain uses TRBV19 and TRBJ1-5, with 9 bases identical to TRBD1. Germline V CDR1 and CDR2: LNHDA, SQIVND (reference sequence). The V and J ends lost 1 base and 4 bases, in that order; junction bases with no gene match: 8. There are 17 residues in the CDR3. CDR3 in amino acids: CASSIANTGGGNQPQHF. The CDR3 coding sequence is TGTGCCAGTAGTATAGCGAATACAGGGGGCGGGAATCAGCCCCAGCATTTT.

V usage is TRBV3-1 (or the pseudogene TRBV3-2) and J usage is TRBJ2-2; D perhaps matches TRBD2 (6 bases). Trimming took off 4 bases at V and 6 bases at J, with 9 bases between the two ends. The germline gives CDR1 LGHDT, CDR2 YNNKEL (reference sequence). The CDR3 loop spans 13 amino acids. DNA of the CDR3: TGTGCCAGCAGCCCCGGAGGGGCCGGGGAGCTGTTTTTT. Protein: CASSPGGAGELFF.

The CDR3 DNA is TGTGCCAAGGGTGGCGCGGGGGAGACCCAGTACTTC. Amino acid sequence: CAKGGAGETQYF. J is TRBJ2-5 and V is TRBV10-3; a weak D match, TRBD2 (6 bases). In germline, CDR1 is ENHRY, CDR2 SYGVKD. Trimming cost V 10 bases and J 5 bases, with 14 bases left between them. CDR3 size: 12 residues.

This chain connects TRBV2 to TRBJ1-1; possibly TRBD1 for D (6 bases). The V gene lost 5 bases and the J gene lost 1 base, with 11 bases spanning the gap. The CDR3 extends over 14 amino acids. Germline V gene sequence: CDR1 SNHLY, CDR2 FYNNEI. In DNA form, the CDR3 reads TGTGCCAGCAGTTTACAGGGAAGGAACACTGAAGCTTTCTTT. It specifies CASSLQGRNTEAFF.